This TCR beta chain was identified in a study of T cells in women clearing cervical HPV infection. Notes on this clone: The sequence runs out 3 residues before the end of the CDR3; the remainder is reconstructed from the germline J gene.

TCRdb's copy holds only in-frame clones and misses some; the assay was immunoSEQ multiplex PCR. Its listing shows under 50,000 clones. V lost 2 bases and J lost 8, with 7 bases in between. The CDR3 runs 12 residues. The germline CDR1 and CDR2 sequences are SEHNR and FQNEAQ (reference sequence). V and J are TRBV7-9 and TRBJ2-1; tentatively, D is TRBD1 (5 bases). The source of this sequence is a woman between 18 and 70 years old with a cervical HPV16 infection that either progressed to CIN3+ or cleared (not recorded which). The sequencing sample was made of blood buffy coat. The CDR3 DNA, read in part, is TGTGCCAGCAGCTTAAGGGGTGATGAG. It encodes CASSLRGDE. The entire CDR3 reads CASSLRGDEQFF.